This TCR beta chain stems from a study of graft-versus-host responses after intestinal transplantation. Study-wide context: Recipients had multivisceral, liver-intestinal, or isolated intestinal transplants. For around 3 years after anti-thymocyte globulin induction, all recipients took tacrolimus and steroids. Overall study findings and caveats: GvH clones were identified in recipient marrow, with some first appearing in ileum or blood.

Comment on this clone: The antigen is not known.

TCRdb's table, derived via immunoSEQ multiplex PCR, lists solely in-frame clones and lacks some. The data contain more than 75,000 clones, roughly 90% of them singletons. V was shortened by 0 bases and J by 9 bases, with 10 bases between the two germline ends. This CDR3 contains 14 residues. CDR1 is SGHNT and CDR2 is YYREEE in the germline V gene (reference sequence). The gene calls are TRBV5-4 and TRBJ1-6; possible D gene TRBD1, 6 bases. Sequencing used unstimulated CD4+ T cells sorted from spleen or lymph node cells, obtained before transplant. The TCR sequence derives from a human donor who was the organ donor for an intestinal transplant. In DNA form, the CDR3 reads TGTGCCAGCAGCTTGGACAGGGACGTTTCACCCCTCCACTTT. Translation: CASSLDRDVSPLHF. Using reference TRBV5-4 and TRBJ1-6 for the parts outside the CDR3, the full variable domain is ETGVTQSPTHLIKTRGQQVTLRCSSQSGHNTVSWYQQALGQGPQFIFQYYREEENGRGNFPPRFSGLQFPNYSSELNVNALELDDSALYLCASSLDRDVSPLHFGNGTRLTVT.